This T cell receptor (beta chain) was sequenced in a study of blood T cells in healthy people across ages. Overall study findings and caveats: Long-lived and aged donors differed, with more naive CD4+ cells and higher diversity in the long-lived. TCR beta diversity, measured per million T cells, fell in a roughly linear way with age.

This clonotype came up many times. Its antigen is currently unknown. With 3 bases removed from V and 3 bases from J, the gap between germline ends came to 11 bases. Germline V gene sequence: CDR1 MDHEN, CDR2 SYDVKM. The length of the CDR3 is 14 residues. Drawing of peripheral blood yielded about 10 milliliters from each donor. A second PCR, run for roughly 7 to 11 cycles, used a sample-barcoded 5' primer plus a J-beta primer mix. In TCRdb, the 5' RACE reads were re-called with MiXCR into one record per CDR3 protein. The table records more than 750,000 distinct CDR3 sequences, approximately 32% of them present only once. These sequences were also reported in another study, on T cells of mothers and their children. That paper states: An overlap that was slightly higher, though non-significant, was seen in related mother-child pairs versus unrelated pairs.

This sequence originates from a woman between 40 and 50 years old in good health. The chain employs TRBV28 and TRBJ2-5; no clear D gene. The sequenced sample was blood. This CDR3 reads CASSFQNGKETQYF. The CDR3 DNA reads TGTGCCAGCAGTTTTCAGAATGGAAAAGAGACCCAGTACTTC.